Each of the 13 T cell receptor beta chains below was sequenced from the same sample in a study of immune evolution from preneoplasia to lung adenocarcinoma. Using immunoSEQ multiplex PCR, the repertoire was profiled, and TCRdb retains in-frame clones only, with some absent. The sample shows over 2,000 clones, approximately 72% of them seen only once. Sequencing used FFPE minimally invasive lung adenocarcinoma tissue. The source of these receptors is a person aged 55-79 years with lung adenocarcinoma.

This sequence joins TRBV2 and TRBJ1-5; D is undetermined. Between the trimmed V and J ends, which lost 6 bases and 0 bases, there was a span of 9 bases. CDR1 is SNHLY, CDR2 FYNNEI, per germline. The CDR3 is 14 residues long. The CDR3 DNA reads as TGTGCCAGCAGCCGGGAATATAGCAATCAGCCCCAGCATTTT. Translation gives CASSREYSNQPQHF.

The rearrangement links TRBV19 to TRBJ1-3; the D is unclear. The CDR3 length is 17 residues. The germline gives CDR1 LNHDA, CDR2 SQIVND (reference sequence). Trimming pared 6 bases from V and 0 bases from J, leaving 18 bases between. CDR3: CASRWTSSVISGNTIYF. CDR3 sequence (DNA): TGTGCCAGTAGATGGACTTCTTCAGTGATCTCTGGAAACACCATATATTTT.

On this clone itself: At one end, the junction sequence differs from germline, possibly due to a read error. V gene TRBV7-8 combines with J gene TRBJ2-6, with D possibly matching TRBD2 (6 bases). Germline CDR1 is SGHVS and CDR2 is FQNEAQ. The CDR3 spans 16 residues. CDR3 nucleotides: TGTGCCAGCAGCGTAGCATGGGGGGATGGGGCCAACGTCCTGACTTTC. Translated: CASSVAWGDGANVLTF.

The chain has TRBV11-3 and TRBJ1-1, with unresolved D. CDR3 length equals 12 residues. The germline CDR1 and CDR2 sequences are SGHNT and YENEEA. V lost 5 bases to trimming and J lost 0 bases, with 4 bases between them. The CDR3 DNA reads as TGTGCCAGCAGCCTTCTGAACACTGAAGCTTTCTTT. This sequence encodes CASSLLNTEAFF.

This clone is judged hyperexpanded. This chain joins TRBV27 and TRBJ1-6, with 7 bases matching TRBD1. Unmatched junction bases numbered 4, after V lost 9 bases and J lost 2 bases. The length of the CDR3 is 14 residues. Per the germline V gene, CDR1 is MNHEY and CDR2 is SMNVEV (reference sequence). For the CDR3, the DNA is TGTGCCAGTCGGGACAGCCCCTATAATTCACCCCTCCACTTT. It is translated as CASRDSPYNSPLHF.

In the case of this clone: Compared with germline, one end of the junction differs, possibly owing to a read error. This chain connects TRBV7-7 to TRBJ2-5; no definite D call. The CDR3 runs 12 residues. Germline lookup yields CDR1 SSHAT and CDR2 FNYEAQ (reference sequence). Here the CDR3 reads CASSPEGSSQYF. CDR3 sequence (DNA): TGTGCTAGCAGCCCCGAAGGCAGTTCCCAGTACTTC.

V and J are TRBV5-1 and TRBJ2-3, with D perhaps TRBD1 or TRBD2 (5 bases each). The CDR3 is 14 amino acids. V lost 0 bases and J lost 3, with 8 bases in between. Germline V gene sequence: CDR1 SGHRS, CDR2 YFSETQ. CDR3 sequence reads: CASSLGGWTDTQYF. DNA for the CDR3: TGCGCCAGCAGCTTGGGGGGGTGGACAGATACGCAGTATTTT. Variable domain in full (rest from reference TRBV5-1 and TRBJ2-3): KAGVTQTPRYLIKTRGQQVTLSCSPISGHRSVSWYQQTPGQGLQFLFEYFSETQRNKGNFPGRFSGRQFSNSRSEMNVSTLELGDSALYLCASSLGGWTDTQYFGPGTRLTVL.

The gene calls are TRBV4-2 and TRBJ1-4; D possibly corresponds to TRBD1 (6 bases). V was trimmed by 4 bases and J by 5 bases, leaving 14 bases between them. The CDR3 sequence is 15 residues long. From germline, CDR1 is LGHNA and CDR2 YNFKEQ. The CDR3 loop is CASSPWGGSNEKLFF. CDR3 DNA: TGTGCCAGCAGCCCGTGGGGGGGCTCAAATGAAAAACTGTTTTTT.

In its sample, this clone was seen a few times. The CDR3: CASSYPETQYF. The CDR3 DNA follows: TGTGCCAGCAGTTACCCAGAGACCCAGTACTTC. V is TRBV6-6 and J is TRBJ2-5, with D unresolved. The CDR3 is made up of 11 amino acids. CDR1 is MNHNY and CDR2 is SVGAGI in the germline V gene (reference sequence). V was pared by 2 bases and J by 4 bases, with 2 bases between.

The J gene is TRBJ1-1, the V gene TRBV7-3, with D unclear. Germline V lookup: CDR1 SGHTA, CDR2 FQGTGA. Trimming left V 5 bases short and J 10 bases short, with 17 bases between. This CDR3 spans 13 amino acids. The CDR3 nucleotides read TGTGCCAGCAGCGCTACGAGGAGCTCCGCAGCTTTCTTT. Translating gives CASSATRSSAAFF.

V is TRBV9 and J is TRBJ2-1; 11 positions agree with TRBD1. The CDR3 runs to 16 residues. The trim removed 0 bases at V and 8 bases at J, leaving 7 bases unmatched. Germline lookup yields CDR1 SGDLS and CDR2 YYNGEE. The CDR3, as DNA: TGTGCCAGCAGCGTAGGGCCGGGACAGGGGGTAGATGAGCAGTTCTTC. Encoded protein: CASSVGPGQGVDEQFF.

The chain couples TRBV7-9 to TRBJ2-3; possibly TRBD1 or TRBD2 for D (5 bases each). The CDR3 is 14 amino acids. Germline V CDR1 and CDR2: SEHNR, FQNEAQ (reference sequence). V lost 8 bases to trimming and J lost 6 bases, with 18 bases between them. CDR3 region: CASGPGTLGDTQYF. DNA for the CDR3: TGTGCCAGCGGGCCCGGGACGTTAGGGGATACGCAGTATTTT.

The chain is built from TRBV19 and TRBJ2-5, with 13 bases lining up with TRBD2. The CDR3 sequence is 14 residues long. The germline V gene encodes CDR1 LNHDA and CDR2 SQIVND (reference sequence). With V trimmed by 3 bases and J by 6 bases, 1 base remained unmatched. This CDR3 is CASSMGTSGKTQYF. The CDR3 DNA sequence: TGTGCCAGTAGTATGGGGACTAGCGGGAAGACCCAGTACTTC. Full variable domain (rest looked up from reference TRBV19 and TRBJ2-5): DGGITQSPKYLFRKEGQNVTLSCEQNLNHDAMYWYRQDPGQGLRLIYYSQIVNDFQKGDIAEGYSVSREKKESFPLTVTSAQKNPTAFYLCASSMGTSGKTQYFGPGTRLLVL.